Detailed here is one T cell receptor (beta chain). What this receptor recognizes is not known. Base quality data are lacking; no much larger clone is found one base away. At the DNA level, this CDR3 is encoded by other sequences in the same sample as well. Clipping removes 4 bases from V and 4 bases from J, with 5 as the unmatched junction base count. The CDR3 runs 13 amino acids, cysteine and phenylalanine included. The retained sequence is limited to the CDR3, 39 bases, with the frame set at the first base. The germline V gene encodes CDR1 SGHRS and CDR2 YFSETQ. The sample belongs to a study of cytomegalovirus exposure and HLA in healthy donors (dated by TCRdb to 2015 to 2018). Notes on the research overall: According to a later analysis, one platform produced both the 110 or so validation repertoires and the 670 or so repertoires of the first cohort. The aim of the study was to test whether cataloging public T cell receptors could identify signatures of past pathogen exposure. A separate validation cohort of 100 to 150 different subjects was used in addition to the 666-subject first cohort. High-throughput TCR immunosequencing, statistical association of individual TCRs with disease status, and machine learning were combined to predict cytomegalovirus infection status.

Libraries came from the immunoSEQ multiplex PCR assay. In the paper's pipeline: A statistical classification framework was built to diagnose cytomegalovirus status from the catalog of TCR beta chain sequences. Entries here come from immuneACCESS through TCRdb and include only in-frame sequences with V and J called. Some clones fail to appear in such tables; in the studies checked, an unresolved V gene covers under half of the shortfall, and the cause of the remainder is unknown. V, J and clone size are those of that table, while D and trimming were read from the DNA. The table for this sample lists under 250,000 clones; approximately 87% of them were counted only once. Jointly, the top ten make up 5.5% to 7% of the sample. The donors belonged to the validation cohort of 90 to 150 subjects, which was separate from the approximately 700-subject first cohort. What the research found in general, with its limitations: A later analysis had no HLA typing for the validation cohort, so co-occurrence there was scored across all 120 repertoires. Subsequent analysis determined that TCRs grouped into clusters in the first cohort also showed a tendency toward co-occurrence across the roughly 110 validation repertoires, and 85% to 95% of cluster scores exceeded 0. In the study, some 160 TCR beta chains were listed as associated with cytomegalovirus. According to the authors, the approach could potentially be generalized to other disease states and immunological phenotypes. The classifier was reported to diagnose cytomegalovirus status with high specificity and sensitivity in both the original and validation cohorts. In vitro tests confirmed that three of the cytomegalovirus-associated TCR beta chains recognize cytomegalovirus antigens. While some public TCRs were present in many individuals, most TCR sequences turned up only very rarely across donors.

Sequencing input: PBMCs. This chain is built from TRBV5-1 and TRBJ2-7; TRBD2 lines up with 7 middle nucleotides. This receptor was obtained from a woman aged 18-29 years in good health and CMV-seronegative. The DNA sequence is given as TGCGCCAGCAGCGGGAGGGCGGGGTACGAGCAGTACTTC. Translated, this is CASSGRAGYEQYF. With the rest looked up from the reference TRBV5-1 and TRBJ2-7 genes rather than sequenced, the full variable domain is KAGVTQTPRYLIKTRGQQVTLSCSPISGHRSVSWYQQTPGQGLQFLFEYFSETQRNKGNFPGRFSGRQFSNSRSEMNVSTLELGDSALYLCASSGRAGYEQYFGPGTRLTVT.